Each of the 9 T cell receptor beta chains below was sequenced from the same sample in a study of blood T cell repertoires in COVID-19. The table came from immunoSEQ multiplex PCR; TCRdb's copy has only in-frame clones and leaves some out. The data contain over 85,000 clones, around 87% of them singletons. The specimen was peripheral blood. The receptors were gathered from a human donor with acute or convalescent COVID-19. The donor label of this sample is uncertain.

The chain links TRBV19 to TRBJ2-1; 15 nucleotides agree with TRBD2. The CDR3 runs 17 residues. The V and J ends lost 8 bases and 3 bases, in that order; junction bases with no gene match: 8. Germline V lookup: CDR1 LNHDA, CDR2 SQIVND (reference sequence). CDR3 region: CASRTSGGVFGYNEQFF. CDR3 DNA: TGTGCCAGTCGGACTAGCGGGGGGGTGTTTGGCTACAATGAGCAGTTCTTC.

The rearrangement uses TRBV6-7 and TRBJ1-3, with unresolved D. TRBV6-7 carries the ORF label, with uncertain function. The V end was cut by 0 bases, the J end by 2 bases, with 14 bases between. This CDR3 comprises 17 residues. The CDR3 region is CASSYSRKLNAGNTIYF. Here the CDR3 DNA reads TGTGCCAGCAGTTACTCGAGAAAGCTGAATGCTGGAAACACCATATATTTT.

This chain joins TRBV19 and TRBJ1-3; perhaps TRBD1 as D (5 bases). Between the trimmed V and J ends, which lost 5 bases and 1 base, there was a span of 18 bases. The CDR3 is 17 residues long. Per the germline V gene, CDR1 is LNHDA and CDR2 is SQIVND (reference sequence). The CDR3 reads CASSREGTTRSGNTIYF. The CDR3 nucleotides read TGTGCCAGTAGTCGTGAAGGGACTACGAGGTCTGGAAACACCATATATTTT.

The V call is TRBV18, the J call TRBJ2-4; D uncertain. Trimming stripped 0 bases from V and 5 bases from J, with 11 bases between. The CDR3 loop spans 15 amino acids. CDR1 is KGHSH and CDR2 is LQKENI in the germline V gene. The CDR3 DNA reads TGTGCCAGCTCACCACCGAACGGGTTTGAAAACATTCAGTACTTC. Its protein is CASSPPNGFENIQYF. Full variable domain (outside the CDR3, taken from reference TRBV18 and TRBJ2-4): NAGVMQNPRHLVRRRGQEARLRCSPMKGHSHVYWYRQLPEEGLKFMVYLQKENIIDESGMPKERFSAEFPKEGPSILRIQQVVRGDSAAYFCASSPPNGFENIQYFGAGTRLSVL.

This chain links TRBV7-2 with TRBJ1-3, with TRBD1 as a possible D gene (5 bases). This CDR3 contains 18 residues. V lost 2 bases to trimming and J lost 3 bases, with 20 bases between them. The germline V gene has CDR1 SGHTA and CDR2 FQGNSA. DNA for the CDR3: TGTGCCAGCAGCTTATATAGGAGTGGGGGAGGAGGTGGAAACACCATATATTTT. Its translation is CASSLYRSGGGGGNTIYF.

This clone has just a few counts. This rearrangement joins TRBV19 to TRBJ1-5, with D unresolved. V lost 8 bases and J lost 2, with 16 bases in between. This CDR3 has 15 residues. Germline assignment: CDR1 LNHDA and CDR2 SQIVND (reference sequence). The CDR3 bases are TGTGCCAGTTCTAAGGGTGACTACGGCAATCAGCCCCAGCATTTT. Encoded protein: CASSKGDYGNQPQHF.

The chain employs TRBV28 and TRBJ2-2; D uncertain. The V end lost 6 bases, the J end lost 4 bases, and 15 bases lay between the germline ends. Per germline, CDR1 MDHEN and CDR2 SYDVKM. The CDR3 has 15 residues. The CDR3 nucleotides are TGTGCCAGCAGGACGACTGACGGTGGCACCGGGGAGCTGTTTTTT. It specifies CASRTTDGGTGELFF.

The genes are TRBV11-2 and TRBJ2-7; 7 bases map to TRBD1. Losses at the gene ends were 4 bases for V and 7 bases for J; bases not matched to a gene: 10. This CDR3 has 14 amino acids. CDR1 and CDR2 from the germline V gene are SGHAT and FQNNGV. CDR3 DNA sequence: TGTGCCAGCAGCTCAAAAGCCGAGACAGGGGAGCAGTACTTC. This gives the protein CASSSKAETGEQYF.

The genes are TRBV9 and TRBJ1-2; D gene uncertain. The V gene's germline CDR1 is SGDLS and CDR2 YYNGEE. The CDR3 consists of 18 residues. V lost 0 bases and J lost 4, with 22 bases in between. CDR3 region: CASSVDGTVLTTFYGYTF. CDR3 DNA sequence: TGTGCCAGCAGCGTAGATGGAACAGTTCTAACCACTTTCTATGGCTACACCTTC.